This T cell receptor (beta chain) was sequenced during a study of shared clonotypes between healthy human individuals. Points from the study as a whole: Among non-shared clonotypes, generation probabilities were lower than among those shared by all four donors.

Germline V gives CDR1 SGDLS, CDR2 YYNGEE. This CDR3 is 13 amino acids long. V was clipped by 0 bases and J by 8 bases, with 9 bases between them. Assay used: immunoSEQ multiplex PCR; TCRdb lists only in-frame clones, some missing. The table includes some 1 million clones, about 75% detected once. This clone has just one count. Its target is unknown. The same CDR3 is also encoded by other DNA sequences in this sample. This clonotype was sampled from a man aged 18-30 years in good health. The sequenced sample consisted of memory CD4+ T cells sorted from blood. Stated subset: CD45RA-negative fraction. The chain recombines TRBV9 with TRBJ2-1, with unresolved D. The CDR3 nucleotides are TGTGCCAGCAGCGTAGGCGGATGGGATGAGCAGTTCTTC. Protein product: CASSVGGWDEQFF. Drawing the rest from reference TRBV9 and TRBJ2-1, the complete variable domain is DSGVTQTPKHLITATGQRVTLRCSPRSGDLSVYWYQQSLDQGLQFLIQYYNGEERAKGNILERFSAQQFPDLHSELNLSSLELGDSALYFCASSVGGWDEQFFGPGTRLTVL.